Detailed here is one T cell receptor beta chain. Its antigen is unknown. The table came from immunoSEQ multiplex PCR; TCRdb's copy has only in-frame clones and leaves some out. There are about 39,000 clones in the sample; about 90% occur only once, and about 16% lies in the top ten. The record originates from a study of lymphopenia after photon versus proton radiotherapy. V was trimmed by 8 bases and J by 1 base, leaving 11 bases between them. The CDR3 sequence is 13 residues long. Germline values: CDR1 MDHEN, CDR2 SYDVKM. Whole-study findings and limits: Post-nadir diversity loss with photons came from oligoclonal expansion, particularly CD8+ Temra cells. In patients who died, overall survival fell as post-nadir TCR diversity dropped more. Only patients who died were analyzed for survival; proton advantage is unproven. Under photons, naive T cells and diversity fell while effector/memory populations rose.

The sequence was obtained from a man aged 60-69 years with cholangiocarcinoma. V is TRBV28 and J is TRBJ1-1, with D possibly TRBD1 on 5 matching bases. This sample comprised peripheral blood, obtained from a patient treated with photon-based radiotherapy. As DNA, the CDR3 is TGTGCCAGCGAAAGACAGCGGAACACTGAAGCTTTCTTT. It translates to CASERQRNTEAFF.